In this sample, the clone carrying this T cell receptor beta chain turned up a few times. The CDR3 extends over 16 amino acids. V lost 0 bases and J lost 5, with 13 bases in between. Germline loops: CDR1 MNHEY, CDR2 SVGAGI. This entry comes from a study of blood T cell repertoires in COVID-19. Overall study: Researchers got acute and convalescent COVID-19 samples from the United States, Italy and Spain.

Libraries were prepared by immunoSEQ multiplex PCR; TCRdb keeps only in-frame clonotypes and omits some of them. The table shows about 74,000 clones, with 65% to 90% occurring only once. The specimen sequenced was peripheral blood. The sequence was collected from a man at least 80 years old with acute or convalescent COVID-19. The V gene is TRBV6-5, the J gene TRBJ1-4, with a weak D call TRBD1 (5 bases). Written as DNA, the CDR3 is TGTGCCAGCAGTTACTCATACAGGACGTACAATGAAAAACTGTTTTTT. Translation: CASSYSYRTYNEKLFF.